This TCR beta chain was identified in a study of cytomegalovirus exposure and HLA in healthy donors. Study details: A prior study identified approximately 110 million unique TCR beta sequences from 200 million or so T cells.

This CDR3 comprises 16 residues. V gave up 5 bases and J gave up 7 bases, with 20 bases separating them. Germline CDR1 and CDR2: SGHTA and FQGNSA. PCR was performed using 60 Vbeta and 13 Jbeta primers. Profiled with immunoSEQ multiplex PCR; TCRdb holds only in-frame clones, not every one. The sample lists under 150,000 clones; about 81% were seen once. As to this clone: Its antigen is unknown.

Study-wide results and limits: Sequences of the TCR beta chain were said to predict the HLA-A and HLA-B alleles of most subjects accurately. As confirmed in vitro, a few CMV-associated chains were specific for CMV antigens.

What was sequenced was PBMCs. This TCR was sampled from a woman aged 45 to 65 in good health and CMV-seropositive. V gene TRBV7-2 combines with J gene TRBJ2-2, with D tentatively TRBD1 (5 bases). The CDR3 nucleotides are TGTGCCAGCAGCCTTGCTGTTGCAGGGCCCGGCGGGGAGCTGTTTTTT. Translation: CASSLAVAGPGGELFF.